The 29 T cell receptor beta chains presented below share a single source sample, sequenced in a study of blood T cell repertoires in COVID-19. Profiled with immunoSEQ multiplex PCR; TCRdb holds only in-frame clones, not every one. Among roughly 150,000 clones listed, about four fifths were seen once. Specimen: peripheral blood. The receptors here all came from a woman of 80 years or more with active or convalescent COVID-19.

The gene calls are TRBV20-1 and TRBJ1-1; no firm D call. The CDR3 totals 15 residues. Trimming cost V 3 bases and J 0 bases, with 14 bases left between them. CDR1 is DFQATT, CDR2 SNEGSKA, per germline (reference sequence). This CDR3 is CSASDRRTVNTEAFF. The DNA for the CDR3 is TGCAGTGCTAGTGACCGACGGACTGTGAACACTGAAGCTTTCTTT.

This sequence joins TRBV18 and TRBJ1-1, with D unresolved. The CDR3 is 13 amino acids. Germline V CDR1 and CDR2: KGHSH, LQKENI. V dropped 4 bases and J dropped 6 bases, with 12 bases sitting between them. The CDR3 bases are TGTGCCAGCTCACGGGAGGGTGGTTCTGAAGCTTTCTTT. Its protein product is CASSREGGSEAFF.

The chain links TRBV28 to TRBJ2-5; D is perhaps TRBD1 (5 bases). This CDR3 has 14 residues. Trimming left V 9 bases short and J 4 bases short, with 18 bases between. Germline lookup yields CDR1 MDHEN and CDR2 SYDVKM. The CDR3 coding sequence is TGTGCCAGTAAGGAGTGGGGCTCGGGAGAGACCCAGTACTTC. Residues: CASKEWGSGETQYF.

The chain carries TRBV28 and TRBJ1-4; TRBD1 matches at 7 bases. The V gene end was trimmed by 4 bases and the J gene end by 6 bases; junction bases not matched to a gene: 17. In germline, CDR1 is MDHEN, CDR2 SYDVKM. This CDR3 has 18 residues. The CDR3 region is CASSSTLYQQGSDEKLFF. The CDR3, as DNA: TGTGCCAGCAGTTCCACGCTTTACCAACAGGGGTCAGATGAAAAACTGTTTTTT. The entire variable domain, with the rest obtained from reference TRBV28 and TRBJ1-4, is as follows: DVKVTQSSRYLVKRTGEKVFLECVQDMDHENMFWYRQDPGLGLRLIYFSYDVKMKEKGDIPEGYSVSREKKERFSLILESASTNQTSMYLCASSSTLYQQGSDEKLFFGSGTQLSVL.

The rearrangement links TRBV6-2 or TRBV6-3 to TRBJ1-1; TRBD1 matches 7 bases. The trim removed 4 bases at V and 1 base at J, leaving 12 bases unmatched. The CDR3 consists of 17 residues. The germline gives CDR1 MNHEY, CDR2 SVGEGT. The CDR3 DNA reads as TGTGCCAGCAGTTCCGTAACCGGGACAGACAAGAACACTGAAGCTTTCTTT. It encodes CASSSVTGTDKNTEAFF.

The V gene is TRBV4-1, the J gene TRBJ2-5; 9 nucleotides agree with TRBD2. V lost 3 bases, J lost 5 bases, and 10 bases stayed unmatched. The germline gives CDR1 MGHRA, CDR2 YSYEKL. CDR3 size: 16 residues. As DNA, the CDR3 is TGCGCCAGCAGCCAGACTTTACTAGCGGGCGGGGAGACCCAGTACTTC. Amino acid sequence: CASSQTLLAGGETQYF.

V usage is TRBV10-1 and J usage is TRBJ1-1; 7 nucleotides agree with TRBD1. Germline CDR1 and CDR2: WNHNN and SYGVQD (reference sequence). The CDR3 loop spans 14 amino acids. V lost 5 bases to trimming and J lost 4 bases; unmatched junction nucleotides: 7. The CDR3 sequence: CASSLDRMGTEAFF. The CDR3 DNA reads TGCGCCAGCAGTCTGGACAGGATGGGCACTGAAGCTTTCTTT.

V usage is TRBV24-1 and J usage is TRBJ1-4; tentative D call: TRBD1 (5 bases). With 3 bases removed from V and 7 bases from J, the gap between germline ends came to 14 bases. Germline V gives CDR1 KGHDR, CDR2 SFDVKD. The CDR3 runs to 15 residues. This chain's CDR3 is CATSDGGGTGEKLFF. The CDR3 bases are TGTGCCACCAGTGATGGGGGAGGGACCGGTGAAAAACTGTTTTTT.

CDR3 bases: TGTGCCAGCAGCGAAATAGGGATAGCAGGGAACTATGGCTACACCTTC. Protein sequence: CASSEIGIAGNYGYTF. The chain employs TRBV7-3 and TRBJ1-2; D is perhaps TRBD1 (5 bases). CDR1 is SGHTA, CDR2 FQGTGA, per germline. Trimming cost V 5 bases and J 2 bases, with 18 bases left between them. The CDR3 extends over 16 amino acids.

CDR3 protein: CASSPWRGTGDTQYF. In DNA, the CDR3 is TGTGCCAGCAGTCCGTGGCGCGGGACGGGAGATACGCAGTATTTT. V usage is TRBV7-8 and J usage is TRBJ2-3; a weak D match, TRBD2 (6 bases). The CDR3 runs to 15 residues. Trimming took 6 bases from V and 5 from J, leaving 18 bases between them. The germline V gene has CDR1 SGHVS and CDR2 FQNEAQ. Full variable domain (outside the CDR3, taken from reference TRBV7-8 and TRBJ2-3): GAGVSQSPRYKVAKRGQDVALRCDPISGHVSLFWYQQALGQGPEFLTYFQNEAQLDKSGLPSDRFFAERPEGSVSTLKIQRTQQEDSAVYLCASSPWRGTGDTQYFGPGTRLTVL.

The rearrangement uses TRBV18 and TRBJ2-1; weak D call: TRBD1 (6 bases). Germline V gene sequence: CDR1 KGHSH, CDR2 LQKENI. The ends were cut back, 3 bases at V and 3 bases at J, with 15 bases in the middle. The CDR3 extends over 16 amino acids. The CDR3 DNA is TGTGCCAGCTCACCTCCCATAGGGGACATCTACAATGAGCAGTTCTTC. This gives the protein CASSPPIGDIYNEQFF.

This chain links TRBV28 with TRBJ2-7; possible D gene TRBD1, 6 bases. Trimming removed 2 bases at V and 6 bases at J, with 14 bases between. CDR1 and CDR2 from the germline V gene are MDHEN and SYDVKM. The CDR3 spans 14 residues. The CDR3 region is CASSLTGPPIEQYF. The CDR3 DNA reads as TGTGCCAGCAGTTTAACAGGGCCTCCGATCGAGCAGTACTTC.

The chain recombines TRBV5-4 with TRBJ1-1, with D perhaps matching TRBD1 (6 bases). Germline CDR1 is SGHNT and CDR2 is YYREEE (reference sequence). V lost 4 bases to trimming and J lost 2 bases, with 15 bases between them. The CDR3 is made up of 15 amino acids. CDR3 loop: CASSPATGTNTEAFF. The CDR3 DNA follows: TGTGCCAGCAGCCCCGCAACAGGGACCAACACTGAAGCTTTCTTT.

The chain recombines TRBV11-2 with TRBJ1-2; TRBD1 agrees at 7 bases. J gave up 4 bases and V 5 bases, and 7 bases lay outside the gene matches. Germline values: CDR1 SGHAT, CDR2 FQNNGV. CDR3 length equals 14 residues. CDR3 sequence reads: CASSTRQGLYGYTF. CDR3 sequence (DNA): TGTGCCAGCAGCACCAGACAGGGACTCTATGGCTACACCTTC.

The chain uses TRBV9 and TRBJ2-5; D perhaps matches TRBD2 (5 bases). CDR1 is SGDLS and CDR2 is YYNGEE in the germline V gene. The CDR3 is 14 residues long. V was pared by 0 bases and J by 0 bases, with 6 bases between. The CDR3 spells CASSVAGYQETQYF. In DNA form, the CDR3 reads TGTGCCAGCAGCGTAGCGGGGTACCAAGAGACCCAGTACTTC. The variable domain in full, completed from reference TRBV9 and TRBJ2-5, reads DSGVTQTPKHLITATGQRVTLRCSPRSGDLSVYWYQQSLDQGLQFLIQYYNGEERAKGNILERFSAQQFPDLHSELNLSSLELGDSALYFCASSVAGYQETQYFGPGTRLLVL.

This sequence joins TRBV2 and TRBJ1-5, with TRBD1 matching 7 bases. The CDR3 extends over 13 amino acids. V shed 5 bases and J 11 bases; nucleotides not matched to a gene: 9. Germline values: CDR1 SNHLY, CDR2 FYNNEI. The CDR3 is CASSPDRLGAQHF. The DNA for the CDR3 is TGTGCCAGCAGTCCGGACAGGCTGGGGGCCCAGCATTTT. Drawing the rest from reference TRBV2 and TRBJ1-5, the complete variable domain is EPEVTQTPSHQVTQMGQEVILRCVPISNHLYFYWYRQILGQKVEFLVSFYNNEISEKSEIFDDQFSVERPDGSNFTLKIRSTKLEDSAMYFCASSPDRLGAQHFGDGTRLSIL.

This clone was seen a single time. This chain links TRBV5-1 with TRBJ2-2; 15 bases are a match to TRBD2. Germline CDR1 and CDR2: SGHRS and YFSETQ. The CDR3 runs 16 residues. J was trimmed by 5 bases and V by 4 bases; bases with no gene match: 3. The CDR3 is CASSPGLAGGTGELFF. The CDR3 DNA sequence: TGCGCCAGCAGCCCCGGACTAGCGGGAGGGACCGGGGAGCTGTTTTTT.

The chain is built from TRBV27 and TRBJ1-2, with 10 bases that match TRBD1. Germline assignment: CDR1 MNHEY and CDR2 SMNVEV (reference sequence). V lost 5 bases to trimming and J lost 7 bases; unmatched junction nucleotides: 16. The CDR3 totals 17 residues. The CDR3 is CASSALRVDRGLGGYTF. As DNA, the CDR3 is TGTGCCAGCAGTGCTCTACGTGTCGACAGGGGGCTTGGTGGCTACACCTTC.

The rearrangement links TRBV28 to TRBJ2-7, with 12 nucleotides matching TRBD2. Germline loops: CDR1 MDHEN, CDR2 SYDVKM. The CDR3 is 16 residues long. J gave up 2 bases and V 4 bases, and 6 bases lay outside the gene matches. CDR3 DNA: TGTGCCAGCAGTTCGAAGACTAGCGGGAGAACCTACGAGCAGTACTTC. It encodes CASSSKTSGRTYEQYF.

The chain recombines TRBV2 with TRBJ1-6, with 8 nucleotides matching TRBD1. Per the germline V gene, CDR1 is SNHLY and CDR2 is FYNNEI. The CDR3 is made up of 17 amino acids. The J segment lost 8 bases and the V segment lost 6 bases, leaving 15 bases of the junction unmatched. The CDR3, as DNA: TGTGCCAGCAGGTTCAGATGGGGGACAGGAATGGATTCACCCCTCCACTTT. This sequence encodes CASRFRWGTGMDSPLHF.

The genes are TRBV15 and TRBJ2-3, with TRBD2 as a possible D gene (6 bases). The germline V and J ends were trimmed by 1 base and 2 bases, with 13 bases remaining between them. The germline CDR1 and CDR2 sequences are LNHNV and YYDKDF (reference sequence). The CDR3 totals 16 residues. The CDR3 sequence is CATSRVGGTLTDTQYF. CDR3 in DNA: TGTGCCACCAGCAGAGTTGGCGGGACCCTCACAGATACGCAGTATTTT.

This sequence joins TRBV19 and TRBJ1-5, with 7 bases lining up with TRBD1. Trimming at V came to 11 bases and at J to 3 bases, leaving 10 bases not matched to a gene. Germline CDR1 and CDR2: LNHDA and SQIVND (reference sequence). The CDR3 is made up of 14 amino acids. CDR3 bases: TGTGCCGCAAACCCTACAGGGGTCAATCAGCCCCAGCATTTT. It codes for CAANPTGVNQPQHF.

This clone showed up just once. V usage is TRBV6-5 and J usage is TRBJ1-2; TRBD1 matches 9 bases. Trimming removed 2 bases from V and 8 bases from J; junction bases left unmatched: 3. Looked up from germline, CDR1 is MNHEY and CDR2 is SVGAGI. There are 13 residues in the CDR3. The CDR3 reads CASSYPQGAGYTF. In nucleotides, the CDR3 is TGTGCCAGCAGTTACCCACAGGGGGCAGGCTACACCTTC.

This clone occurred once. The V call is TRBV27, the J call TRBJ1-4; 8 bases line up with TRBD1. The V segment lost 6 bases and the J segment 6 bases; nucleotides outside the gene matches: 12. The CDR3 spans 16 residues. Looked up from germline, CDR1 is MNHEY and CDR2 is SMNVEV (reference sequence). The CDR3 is CASRRRGTGFDEKLFF. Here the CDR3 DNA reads TGTGCCAGCAGAAGGAGGGGGACAGGTTTTGATGAAAAACTGTTTTTT.

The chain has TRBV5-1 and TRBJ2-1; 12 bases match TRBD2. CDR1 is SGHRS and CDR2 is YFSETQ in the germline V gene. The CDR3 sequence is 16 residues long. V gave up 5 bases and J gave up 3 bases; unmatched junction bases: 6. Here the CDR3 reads CASSQGGLAGYNEQFF. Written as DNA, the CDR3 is TGCGCCAGCAGTCAGGGGGGACTAGCGGGCTACAATGAGCAGTTCTTC.

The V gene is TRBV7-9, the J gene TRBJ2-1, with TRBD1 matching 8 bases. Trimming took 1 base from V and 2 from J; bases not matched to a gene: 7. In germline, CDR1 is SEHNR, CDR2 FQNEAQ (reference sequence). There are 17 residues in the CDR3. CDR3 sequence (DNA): TGTGCCAGCAGCTTAGGAGTTGGACAGGGTGCCTACAATGAGCAGTTCTTC. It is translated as CASSLGVGQGAYNEQFF.

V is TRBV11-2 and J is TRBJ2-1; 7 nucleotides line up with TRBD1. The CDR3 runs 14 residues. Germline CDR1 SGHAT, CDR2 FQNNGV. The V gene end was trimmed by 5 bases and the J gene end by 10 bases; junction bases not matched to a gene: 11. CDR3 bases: TGTGCCAGCAGCGTAACTAGGGGGCTAGCAGAGCAGTTCTTC. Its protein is CASSVTRGLAEQFF.

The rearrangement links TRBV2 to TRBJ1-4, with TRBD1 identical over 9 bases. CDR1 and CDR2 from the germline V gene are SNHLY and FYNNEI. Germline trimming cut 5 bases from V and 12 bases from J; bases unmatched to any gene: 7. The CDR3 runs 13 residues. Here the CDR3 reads CASSRDREVELFF. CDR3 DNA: TGTGCCAGCAGTCGGGACAGGGAAGTTGAACTGTTTTTT.

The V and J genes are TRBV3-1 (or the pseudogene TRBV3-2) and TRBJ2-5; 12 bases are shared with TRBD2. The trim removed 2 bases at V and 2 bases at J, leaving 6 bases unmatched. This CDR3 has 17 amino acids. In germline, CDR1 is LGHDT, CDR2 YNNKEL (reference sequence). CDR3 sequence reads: CASSQPSGRAEQETQYF. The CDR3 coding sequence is TGTGCCAGCAGCCAACCTAGCGGGAGGGCCGAGCAAGAGACCCAGTACTTC.